This T cell receptor beta chain was profiled in a study of T cell changes during pregnancy in multiple sclerosis. Data came from immunoSEQ multiplex PCR; TCRdb stores just in-frame clones and leaves some out. The profile shows roughly 40,000 clones, more than 90% of them singletons. Germline values: CDR1 MNHEY, CDR2 SMNVEV (reference sequence). The CDR3 spans 14 residues. V was pared by 3 bases and J by 5 bases, with 13 bases between. The source of this sequence is a female donor with multiple sclerosis, enrolled in a pregnancy study. The V and J genes are TRBV27 and TRBJ1-2; D is perhaps TRBD1 (5 bases). The sequenced sample was CD8+ T cells from peripheral blood mononuclear cells, obtained in the first trimester of pregnancy. CDR3 coding DNA: TGTGCCAGCAGTTTCGATTCAGGGAATTATGGCTACACCTTC. This gives the protein CASSFDSGNYGYTF.